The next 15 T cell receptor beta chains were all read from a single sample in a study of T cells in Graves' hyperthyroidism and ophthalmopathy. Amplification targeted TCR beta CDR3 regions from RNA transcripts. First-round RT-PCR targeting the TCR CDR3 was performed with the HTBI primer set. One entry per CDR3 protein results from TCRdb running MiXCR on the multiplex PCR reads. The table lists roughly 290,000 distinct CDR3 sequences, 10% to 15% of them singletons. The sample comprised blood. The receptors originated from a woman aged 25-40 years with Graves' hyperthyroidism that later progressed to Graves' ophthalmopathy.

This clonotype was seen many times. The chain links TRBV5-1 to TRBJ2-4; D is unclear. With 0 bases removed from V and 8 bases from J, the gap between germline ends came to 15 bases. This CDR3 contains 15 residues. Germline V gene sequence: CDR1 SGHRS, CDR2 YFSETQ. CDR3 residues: CASSLAFGVSDIQYF. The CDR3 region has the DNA TGCGCCAGCAGCTTGGCCTTTGGCGTATCGGACATTCAGTACTTC.

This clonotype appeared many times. The CDR3, as DNA: TGCAGCGTTGCCGGGACAGCGACCTACGAGCAGTACTTC. Amino acids: CSVAGTATYEQYF. The chain carries TRBV29-1 and TRBJ2-7; 7 positions agree with TRBD1. Germline V gene sequence: CDR1 SQVTM, CDR2 ANQGSEA. The CDR3 loop spans 13 amino acids. Unmatched junction bases numbered 5, after V lost 4 bases and J lost 2 bases.

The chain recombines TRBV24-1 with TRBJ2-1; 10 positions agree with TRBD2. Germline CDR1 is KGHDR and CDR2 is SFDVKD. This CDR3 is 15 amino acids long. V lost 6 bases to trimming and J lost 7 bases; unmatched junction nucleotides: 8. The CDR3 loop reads CATSTTSGISNEQFF. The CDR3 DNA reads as TGTGCCACCAGTACAACTAGCGGGATATCAAATGAGCAGTTCTTC.

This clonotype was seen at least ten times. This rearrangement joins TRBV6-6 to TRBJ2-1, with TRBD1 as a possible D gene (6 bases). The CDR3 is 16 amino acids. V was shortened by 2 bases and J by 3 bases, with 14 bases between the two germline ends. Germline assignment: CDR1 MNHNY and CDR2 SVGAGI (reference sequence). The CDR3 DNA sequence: TGTGCCAGCAGTTACAATGTAGGGGGTAGCTACAATGAGCAGTTCTTC. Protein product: CASSYNVGGSYNEQFF.

In nucleotides, the CDR3 is TGTGCCAGTAGGGTACAGGGAGGCAATCAGCCCCAGCATTTT. As protein: CASRVQGGNQPQHF. This chain joins TRBV7-2 and TRBJ1-5, with a possible D match to TRBD1 (6 bases). The CDR3 loop spans 14 amino acids. From germline, CDR1 is SGHTA and CDR2 FQGNSA. Trimming shortened V by 9 bases and J by 2 bases, and 14 bases separated the two germline ends.

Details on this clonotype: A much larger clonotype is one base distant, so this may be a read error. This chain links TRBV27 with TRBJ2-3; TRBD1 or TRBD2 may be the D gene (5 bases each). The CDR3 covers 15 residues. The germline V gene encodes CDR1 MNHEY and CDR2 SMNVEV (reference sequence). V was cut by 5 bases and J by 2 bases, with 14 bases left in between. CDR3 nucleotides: TGTGCCAGCAGTATCGGGGCACTTCCCACAGATACGCAGTATTTT. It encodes CASSIGALPTDTQYF.

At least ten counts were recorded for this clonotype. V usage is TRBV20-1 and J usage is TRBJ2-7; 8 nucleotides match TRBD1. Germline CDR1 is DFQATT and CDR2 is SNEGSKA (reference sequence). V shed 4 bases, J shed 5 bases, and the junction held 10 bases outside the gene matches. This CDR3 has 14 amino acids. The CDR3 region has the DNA TGCAGTGCTACAAGGACAGGGCGGGCAAACGAGCAGTACTTC. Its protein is CSATRTGRANEQYF.

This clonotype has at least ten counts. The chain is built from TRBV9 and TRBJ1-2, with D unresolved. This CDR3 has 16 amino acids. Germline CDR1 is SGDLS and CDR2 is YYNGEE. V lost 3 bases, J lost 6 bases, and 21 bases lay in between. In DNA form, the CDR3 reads TGTGCCAGCAGCGGGTTTCTTTCGTCTGGGGATAATGGCTACACCTTC. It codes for CASSGFLSSGDNGYTF.

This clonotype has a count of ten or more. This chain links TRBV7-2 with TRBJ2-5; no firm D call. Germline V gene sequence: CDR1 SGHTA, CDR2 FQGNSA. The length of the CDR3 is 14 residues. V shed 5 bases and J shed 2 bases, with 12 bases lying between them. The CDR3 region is CASSVNSPQETQYF. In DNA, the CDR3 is TGTGCCAGCAGCGTAAATAGTCCGCAAGAGACCCAGTACTTC.

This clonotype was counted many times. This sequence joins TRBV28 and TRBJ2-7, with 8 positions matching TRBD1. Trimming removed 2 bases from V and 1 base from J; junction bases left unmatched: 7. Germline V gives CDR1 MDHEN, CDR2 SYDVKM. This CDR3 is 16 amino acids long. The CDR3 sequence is CASSLGTGGNSYEQYF. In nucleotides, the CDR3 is TGTGCCAGCAGTTTAGGGACAGGCGGGAATTCCTACGAGCAGTACTTC.

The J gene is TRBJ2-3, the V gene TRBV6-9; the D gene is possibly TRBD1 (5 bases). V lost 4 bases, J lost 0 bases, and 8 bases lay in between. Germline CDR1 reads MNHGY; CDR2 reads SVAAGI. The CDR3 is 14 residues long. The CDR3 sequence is CASSWGSSTDTQYF. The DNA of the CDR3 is TGTGCCAGCAGTTGGGGCTCCAGCACAGATACGCAGTATTTT.

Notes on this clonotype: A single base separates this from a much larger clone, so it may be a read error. The CDR3 loop reads CASSQDEETQYF. In DNA form, the CDR3 reads TGTGCCAGCAGCCAAGATGAAGAGACCCAGTACTTC. This chain uses TRBV3-1 with TRBJ2-5; no reliable D call. Trimming stripped 0 bases from V and 3 bases from J, with 2 bases between. Germline-derived CDR1 and CDR2 are LGHDT and YNNKEL (reference sequence). The CDR3 totals 12 residues.

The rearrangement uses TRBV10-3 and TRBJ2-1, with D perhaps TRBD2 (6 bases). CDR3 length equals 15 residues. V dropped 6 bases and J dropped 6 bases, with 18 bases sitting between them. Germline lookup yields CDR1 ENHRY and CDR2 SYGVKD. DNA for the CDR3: TGTGCCATCAGAGAAAAGGGCGGGAAGTTCAATGAGCAGTTCTTC. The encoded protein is CAIREKGGKFNEQFF.

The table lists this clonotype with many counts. The CDR3 coding sequence is TGTGCCAGCAGCCACCGGGACAGGGGGTCAGATACGCAGTATTTT. Protein sequence: CASSHRDRGSDTQYF. This chain links TRBV6-1 with TRBJ2-3, with 11 bases identical to TRBD1. Germline CDR1 and CDR2: MNHNS and SASEGT. Losses at the gene ends were 6 bases for V and 4 bases for J; bases not matched to a gene: 6. CDR3 length: 15 amino acids.

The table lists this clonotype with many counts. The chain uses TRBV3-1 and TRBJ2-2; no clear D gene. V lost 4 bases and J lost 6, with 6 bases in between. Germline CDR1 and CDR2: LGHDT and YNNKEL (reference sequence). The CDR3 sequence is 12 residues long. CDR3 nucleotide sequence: TGTGCCAGCAGCCGGGCCCCCGGGGAGCTGTTTTTT. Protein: CASSRAPGELFF.